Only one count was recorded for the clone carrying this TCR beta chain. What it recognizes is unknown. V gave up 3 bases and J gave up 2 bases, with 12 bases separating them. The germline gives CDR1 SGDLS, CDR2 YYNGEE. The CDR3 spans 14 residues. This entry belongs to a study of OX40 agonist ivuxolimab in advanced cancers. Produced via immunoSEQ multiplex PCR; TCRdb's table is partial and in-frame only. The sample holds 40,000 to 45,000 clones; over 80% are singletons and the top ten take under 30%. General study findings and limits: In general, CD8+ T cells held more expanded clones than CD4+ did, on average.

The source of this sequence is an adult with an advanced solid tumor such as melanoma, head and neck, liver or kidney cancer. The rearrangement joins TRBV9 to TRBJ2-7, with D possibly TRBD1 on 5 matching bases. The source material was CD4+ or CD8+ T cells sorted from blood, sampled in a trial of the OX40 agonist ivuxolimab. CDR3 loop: CASSGNRLPYEQYF. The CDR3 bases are TGTGCCAGCAGCGGGAACAGGTTGCCCTACGAGCAGTACTTC. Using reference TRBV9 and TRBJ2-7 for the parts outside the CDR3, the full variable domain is DSGVTQTPKHLITATGQRVTLRCSPRSGDLSVYWYQQSLDQGLQFLIQYYNGEERAKGNILERFSAQQFPDLHSELNLSSLELGDSALYFCASSGNRLPYEQYFGPGTRLTVT.